These 18 T cell receptor beta chains came from one sample sequenced in a study of shared clonotypes between healthy human individuals. The assay was immunoSEQ multiplex PCR, and TCRdb's table has in-frame clones only and misses some. The table includes around 2,000,000 clones, about 95% detected once. Sequenced sample: naive CD4+ T cells sorted from blood. Subset in this sample: CD45RA+ positively selected. The receptors were gathered from a man younger than 35 in good health.

The rearrangement links TRBV9 to TRBJ2-1, with 12 positions matching TRBD2. V lost 5 bases, J lost 4 bases, and 7 bases stayed unmatched. Germline CDR1 and CDR2: SGDLS and YYNGEE. The length of the CDR3 is 16 residues. The CDR3 sequence is CASSSTTSGRYNEQFF. The CDR3 nucleotides are TGTGCCAGCAGTTCAACGACTAGCGGGAGATACAATGAGCAGTTCTTC.

J is TRBJ1-3 and V is TRBV7-6; D ambiguous. CDR1 is SGHVS and CDR2 is FNYEAQ in the germline V gene. Trimming stripped 5 bases from V and 0 bases from J, with 17 bases between. This CDR3 is 17 amino acids long. The CDR3 reads CASSPVGSGGSGNTIYF. For the CDR3, the DNA is TGTGCCAGCAGCCCCGTCGGGTCAGGCGGCTCTGGAAACACCATATATTTT.

This chain uses TRBV11-3 with TRBJ1-1; D might be TRBD1 (6 bases). CDR1 SGHNT and CDR2 YENEEA come from the germline V gene. Trimming left V 5 bases short and J 1 base short, with 11 bases between. This CDR3 contains 14 residues. The CDR3 DNA is TGTGCCAGCAGCGCACAGGGTACGAACACTGAAGCTTTCTTT. Its protein is CASSAQGTNTEAFF.

This clone was found once. Other DNA sequences in this sample translate to the same CDR3. The V call is TRBV2, the J call TRBJ1-1; D gene uncertain. The CDR3 has 13 residues. Trimming took off 4 bases at V and 0 bases at J, with 6 bases between the two ends. Germline V gene data show CDR1 as SNHLY and CDR2 as FYNNEI. The CDR3 loop is CASSGEMNTEAFF. In DNA, the CDR3 is TGTGCCAGCAGTGGCGAAATGAACACTGAAGCTTTCTTT. Full variable domain (rest looked up from reference TRBV2 and TRBJ1-1): EPEVTQTPSHQVTQMGQEVILRCVPISNHLYFYWYRQILGQKVEFLVSFYNNEISEKSEIFDDQFSVERPDGSNFTLKIRSTKLEDSAMYFCASSGEMNTEAFFGQGTRLTVV.

V gene TRBV9 combines with J gene TRBJ2-3; 12 bases are shared with TRBD2. The V segment lost 0 bases and the J segment 4 bases; nucleotides outside the gene matches: 3. CDR3 length: 16 residues. Germline V gene data show CDR1 as SGDLS and CDR2 as YYNGEE. The CDR3 bases are TGTGCCAGCAGCGTAGTACTAGCGGGAGGTGCAGATACGCAGTATTTT. Encoded protein: CASSVVLAGGADTQYF.

The chain uses TRBV7-9 and TRBJ2-7; unclear D gene. Germline lookup yields CDR1 SEHNR and CDR2 FQNEAQ (reference sequence). The V end lost 5 bases, the J end lost 5 bases, and 10 bases lay between the germline ends. The CDR3 extends over 12 amino acids. CDR3 coding DNA: TGTGCCAGCAGCCTTCGGCAAGACGAGCAGTACTTC. Residues: CASSLRQDEQYF.

Regarding this clone: The sample contains more than one DNA sequence encoding this CDR3. The rearrangement links TRBV7-9 to TRBJ2-5; 15 bases match TRBD2. The CDR3 has 16 residues. V gave up 0 bases and J gave up 4 bases; unmatched junction bases: 0. The germline gives CDR1 SEHNR, CDR2 FQNEAQ (reference sequence). The CDR3 DNA follows: TGTGCCAGCAGCTTAGCGGGACTAGCGGGAGGAGAGACCCAGTACTTC. Its translation is CASSLAGLAGGETQYF. Using reference TRBV7-9 and TRBJ2-5 for the parts outside the CDR3, the full variable domain is DTGVSQNPRHKITKRGQNVTFRCDPISEHNRLYWYRQTLGQGPEFLTYFQNEAQLEKSRLLSDRFSAERPKGSFSTLEIQRTEQGDSAMYLCASSLAGLAGGETQYFGPGTRLLVL.

The CDR3: CASSYGQENSPLHF. CDR3 nucleotides: TGTGCCAGCAGTTACGGGCAAGAGAATTCACCCCTCCACTTT. V is TRBV6-6 and J is TRBJ1-6; no clear D. V lost 2 bases to trimming and J lost 7 bases, with 9 bases between them. The CDR3 has 14 residues. Germline lookup yields CDR1 MNHNY and CDR2 SVGAGI (reference sequence).

This clone was detected only once. This chain links TRBV11-3 with TRBJ2-2; TRBD2 agrees at 8 bases. In germline, CDR1 is SGHNT, CDR2 YENEEA. With 4 bases clipped from V and 5 bases from J, the junction kept 6 bases outside the gene matches. This CDR3 has 15 amino acids. The CDR3 sequence is CASSYTSGRTGELFF. For the CDR3, the DNA is TGTGCCAGCAGCTACACTAGCGGTAGGACCGGGGAGCTGTTTTTT.

This chain connects TRBV9 to TRBJ1-1, with 9 bases identical to TRBD1. The CDR3 consists of 17 residues. The V gene end was trimmed by 3 bases and the J gene end by 8 bases; junction bases not matched to a gene: 17. The germline CDR1 and CDR2 sequences are SGDLS and YYNGEE. CDR3 residues: CASSAPTGTGLDLEAFF. Here the CDR3 DNA reads TGTGCCAGCAGCGCCCCCACCGGGACAGGGTTAGATCTAGAAGCTTTCTTT.

As regards this clone: The same CDR3 arises from other DNA sequences in this sample as well. This chain connects TRBV29-1 to TRBJ2-3; no definite D call. The germline gives CDR1 SQVTM, CDR2 ANQGSEA. The CDR3 is made up of 10 amino acids. Trimming took 7 bases from V and 2 from J, leaving 4 bases between them. CDR3 nucleotides: TGCAGCGCTCACACAGATACGCAGTATTTT. It translates to CSAHTDTQYF.

This clone occurred once. The chain carries TRBV14 and TRBJ1-2, with a tentative D call TRBD1 (5 bases). V lost 0 bases to trimming and J lost 6 bases, with 11 bases between them. Germline V gives CDR1 SGHDN, CDR2 FVKESK. This CDR3 region has 14 residues. CDR3 bases: TGTGCCAGCAGCCAAGATCGCGGGGCCAATGGCTACACCTTC. It translates to CASSQDRGANGYTF.

Note on this clone: Other DNA sequences in the same sample also yield this CDR3. The chain links TRBV19 to TRBJ1-6; possibly TRBD1 for D (6 bases). The V gene's germline CDR1 is LNHDA and CDR2 SQIVND (reference sequence). The germline V and J ends were trimmed by 0 bases and 9 bases, with 9 bases remaining between them. The CDR3 contains 14 residues. This CDR3 is CASSIEQGSSPLHF. In DNA, the CDR3 is TGTGCCAGTAGTATAGAACAGGGAAGTTCACCCCTCCACTTT.

This chain links TRBV5-1 with TRBJ2-2; D is perhaps TRBD1 or TRBD2 (5 bases each). CDR3 size: 16 residues. The germline gives CDR1 SGHRS, CDR2 YFSETQ. Trimming pared 3 bases from V and 6 bases from J, leaving 18 bases between. The CDR3 nucleotides are TGCGCCAGCAGCTCCCTAGCCGGGACGGCCGCCGGGGAGCTGTTTTTT. This sequence encodes CASSSLAGTAAGELFF.

This chain connects TRBV6-1 to TRBJ2-7; D not certain. Trimming removed 2 bases at V and 9 bases at J, with 23 bases between. The CDR3 is 16 residues long. In germline, CDR1 is MNHNS, CDR2 SASEGT. The CDR3 DNA follows: TGTGCCAGCAGTGAACAAGGATATCTCTACGAGCTTGGGCAGTACTTC. This sequence encodes CASSEQGYLYELGQYF.

The gene calls are TRBV11-2 and TRBJ2-1; 12 positions match TRBD2. Germline assignment: CDR1 SGHAT and CDR2 FQNNGV. The CDR3 consists of 17 residues. V shed 0 bases and J 3 bases; nucleotides not matched to a gene: 3. CDR3 residues: CASSLELAGGGYNEQFF. The CDR3 bases are TGTGCCAGCAGCTTAGAACTAGCGGGAGGTGGCTACAATGAGCAGTTCTTC.

This sequence joins TRBV25-1 and TRBJ2-7; tentative D call: TRBD1 (6 bases). CDR3 length: 13 amino acids. CDR1 and CDR2 (germline): MGHDK, SYGVNS. V lost 3 bases, J lost 0 bases, and 6 bases lay in between. The DNA of the CDR3 is TGTGCCAGCAGTGAGGACAGCTCCTACGAGCAGTACTTC. Amino acids: CASSEDSSYEQYF.

On this clone: This same CDR3 is encoded by further DNA sequences in the sample. The genes are TRBV11-3 and TRBJ2-3; D remains unclear. V was pared by 4 bases and J by 1 base, with 3 bases between. CDR3 length: 12 amino acids. The germline V gene encodes CDR1 SGHNT and CDR2 YENEEA. The CDR3, as DNA: TGTGCCAGCAGCTCTGGCACAGATACGCAGTATTTT. Amino acids: CASSSGTDTQYF.